The clone carrying this T cell receptor beta chain was seen ten or more times. Its antigen is unknown. Germline V lookup: CDR1 SGHDT, CDR2 YYEEEE. The CDR3 totals 12 residues. J lost 8 bases, V lost 4 bases, and 3 bases had no gene match. Unique molecular identifiers were used in preparing the TCRbeta library. Each CDR3 protein is one row after TCRdb ran MiXCR on the PCR reads. The data show around 31,000 distinct CDR3 sequences, with roughly 6.7% seen just once and roughly a quarter held by the top ten. These data are taken from a study of T-cell reconstitution after alpha-beta-depleted transplantation in children. General observations from the study: High day-60 TCRbeta diversity in some patients came from surviving recipient T cells and thymic progenitors. Most T-cell counts and diversity one year after the transplant came from T cells that were newly produced. Reported findings indicate that, about two months after transplant, alpha-beta T cells came from several hundred expanded clones, which were derived from non-depleted graft cells.

This sequence originates from a child under two years old who had a stem cell transplant for acute myeloid leukemia, so the T cells may come from the graft donor. V usage is TRBV5-6 and J usage is TRBJ2-3; 8 bases match TRBD1. The source was peripheral blood, collected 60 days after TCRalphabeta/CD19-depleted stem cell transplant. The CDR3 sequence is CASSPGQGTQYF. CDR3 DNA sequence: TGTGCCAGCAGCCCCGGACAGGGTACGCAGTATTTT.